This TCR beta chain was recorded in a study of shared clonotypes between healthy human individuals. A remark on this clone: The antigen remains undetermined.

Findings and caveats of the study: Memory subsets generally showed lower estimated richness than naive subsets.

The method was immunoSEQ multiplex PCR; TCRdb's version includes in-frame clones alone and lacks a portion of them. The profile covers about 960,000 clones, with about 80% appearing a single time and nearly 1.5% taken by the ten largest. The sample comprised memory CD4+ T cells sorted from blood. Noted subset: CD45RA-negative fraction. This clonotype originated in a young man in good health.

CDR3 sequence reads: CANGGAPQETQYF. The CDR3 DNA sequence: TGTGCCAACGGGGGCGCCCCCCAAGAGACCCAGTACTTC. This rearrangement joins TRBV6-1 to TRBJ2-5, with D possibly called TRBD1 or TRBD2 (6 bases each). Germline V gives CDR1 MNHNS, CDR2 SASEGT. CDR3 size: 13 residues. The V gene lost 10 bases and the J gene lost 1 base, with 13 bases spanning the gap.